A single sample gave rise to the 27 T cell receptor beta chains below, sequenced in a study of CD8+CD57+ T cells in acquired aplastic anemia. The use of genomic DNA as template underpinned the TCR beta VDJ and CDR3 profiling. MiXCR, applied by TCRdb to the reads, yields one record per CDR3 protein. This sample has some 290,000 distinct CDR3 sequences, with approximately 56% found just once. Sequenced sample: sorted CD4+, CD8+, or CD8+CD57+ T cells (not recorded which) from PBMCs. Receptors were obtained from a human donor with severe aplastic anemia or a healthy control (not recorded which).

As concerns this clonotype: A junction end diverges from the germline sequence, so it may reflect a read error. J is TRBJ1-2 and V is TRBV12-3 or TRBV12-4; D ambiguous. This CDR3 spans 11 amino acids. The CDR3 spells CASSLGPRPNF. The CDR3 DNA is TGTGCCAGCAGTTTAGGCCCTCGGCCTAACTTC.

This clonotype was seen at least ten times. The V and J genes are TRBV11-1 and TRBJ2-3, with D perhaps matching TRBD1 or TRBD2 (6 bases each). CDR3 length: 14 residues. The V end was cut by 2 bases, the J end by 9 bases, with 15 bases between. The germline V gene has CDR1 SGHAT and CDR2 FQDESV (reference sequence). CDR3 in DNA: TGTGCCAGCAGCTTAACGGGGGCCCCTTTGACGCAGTATTTT. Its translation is CASSLTGAPLTQYF.

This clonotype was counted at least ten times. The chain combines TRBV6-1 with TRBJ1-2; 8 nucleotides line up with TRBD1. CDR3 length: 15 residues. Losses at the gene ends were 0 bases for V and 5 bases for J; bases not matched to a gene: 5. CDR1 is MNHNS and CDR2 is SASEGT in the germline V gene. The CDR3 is CASSEAGQGKYGYTF. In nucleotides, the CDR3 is TGTGCCAGCAGTGAAGCCGGACAGGGCAAATATGGCTACACCTTC.

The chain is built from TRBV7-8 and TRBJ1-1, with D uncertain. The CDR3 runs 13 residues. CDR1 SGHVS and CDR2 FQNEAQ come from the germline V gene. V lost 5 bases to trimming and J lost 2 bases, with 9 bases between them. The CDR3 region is CASSAAANTEAFF. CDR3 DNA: TGTGCCAGCAGCGCCGCAGCTAACACTGAAGCTTTCTTT.

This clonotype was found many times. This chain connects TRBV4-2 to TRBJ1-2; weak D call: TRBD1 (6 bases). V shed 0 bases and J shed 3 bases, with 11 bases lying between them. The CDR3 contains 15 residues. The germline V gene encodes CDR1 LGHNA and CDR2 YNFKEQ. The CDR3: CASSQDIGGDYGYTF. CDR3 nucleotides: TGTGCCAGCAGCCAAGATATAGGGGGGGACTATGGCTACACCTTC.

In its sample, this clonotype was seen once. The CDR3 protein is CASSLSPQPGELFF. As DNA, the CDR3 is TGTGCCAGCAGCTTATCCCCCCAGCCCGGGGAGCTGTTTTTT. This chain uses TRBV7-3 with TRBJ2-2; D uncertain. The length of the CDR3 is 14 residues. V was cut by 2 bases and J by 6 bases, with 10 bases left in between. Germline CDR1 SGHTA, CDR2 FQGTGA.

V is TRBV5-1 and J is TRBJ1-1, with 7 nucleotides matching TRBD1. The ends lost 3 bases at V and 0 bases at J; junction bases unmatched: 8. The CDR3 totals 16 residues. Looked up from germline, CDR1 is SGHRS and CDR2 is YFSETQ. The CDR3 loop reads CASSSGLGQLNTEAFF. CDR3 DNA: TGCGCCAGCAGCTCTGGATTGGGACAGTTGAACACTGAAGCTTTCTTT.

The CDR3 nucleotides are TGTGCCAGCAGTGAGGGTCTAGCGGACCACAATGAGCAGTTCTTC. Protein sequence: CASSEGLADHNEQFF. The rearrangement uses TRBV2 and TRBJ2-1; 7 positions agree with TRBD2. V dropped 3 bases and J dropped 5; count of bases not matched to a gene: 7. This CDR3 region has 15 residues. The germline gives CDR1 SNHLY, CDR2 FYNNEI.

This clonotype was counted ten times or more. CDR3: CASGDYATQYF. CDR3 in DNA: TGTGCCAGTGGGGATTATGCTACGCAGTATTTT. This chain connects TRBV19 to TRBJ2-3, with unresolved D. V lost 8 bases and J 8 bases, leaving 11 bases between the germline ends. Germline lookup yields CDR1 LNHDA and CDR2 SQIVND (reference sequence). This CDR3 contains 11 residues. Filled out from reference TRBV19 and TRBJ2-3, the complete variable domain reads DGGITQSPKYLFRKEGQNVTLSCEQNLNHDAMYWYRQDPGQGLRLIYYSQIVNDFQKGDIAEGYSVSREKKESFPLTVTSAQKNPTAFYLCASGDYATQYFGPGTRLTVL.

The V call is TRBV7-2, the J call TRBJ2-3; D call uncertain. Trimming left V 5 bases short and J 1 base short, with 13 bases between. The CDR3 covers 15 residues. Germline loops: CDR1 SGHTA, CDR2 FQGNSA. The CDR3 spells CASSAWATGTDTQYF. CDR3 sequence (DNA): TGTGCCAGCAGCGCCTGGGCCACGGGCACAGATACGCAGTATTTT.

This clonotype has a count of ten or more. The CDR3 bases are TGTGCCTGGGGTCAGGCAATGTCAAATTCACCCCTCCACTTT. It yields the protein CAWGQAMSNSPLHF. The chain links TRBV30 to TRBJ1-6; D is ambiguous. The ends were cut back, 5 bases at V and 7 bases at J, with 15 bases in the middle. Germline CDR1 and CDR2: GTSNPN and SVGIG (reference sequence). The CDR3 spans 14 residues.

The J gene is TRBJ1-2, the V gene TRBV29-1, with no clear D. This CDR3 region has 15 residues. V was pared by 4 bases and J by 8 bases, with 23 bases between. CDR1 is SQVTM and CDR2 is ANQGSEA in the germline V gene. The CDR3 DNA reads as TGCAGCGTTGTGGACCCCGGTAGGGCCGCAGAGGGCTACACCTTC. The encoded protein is CSVVDPGRAAEGYTF.

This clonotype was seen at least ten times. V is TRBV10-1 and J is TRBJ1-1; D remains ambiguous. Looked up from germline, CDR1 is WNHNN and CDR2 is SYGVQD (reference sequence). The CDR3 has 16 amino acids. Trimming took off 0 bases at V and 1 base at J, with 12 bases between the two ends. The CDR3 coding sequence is TGCGCCAGCAGTGAGTCGAGGTACCAGAAGAACACTGAAGCTTTCTTT. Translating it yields CASSESRYQKNTEAFF.

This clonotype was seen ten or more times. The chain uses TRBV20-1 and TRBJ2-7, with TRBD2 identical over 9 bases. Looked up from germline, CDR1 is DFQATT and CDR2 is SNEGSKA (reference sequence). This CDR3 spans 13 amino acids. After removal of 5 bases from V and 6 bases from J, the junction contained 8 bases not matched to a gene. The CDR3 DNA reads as TGCAGTGCTCCCGCGCTAGCGGGGTTCGAGCAGTACTTC. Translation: CSAPALAGFEQYF.

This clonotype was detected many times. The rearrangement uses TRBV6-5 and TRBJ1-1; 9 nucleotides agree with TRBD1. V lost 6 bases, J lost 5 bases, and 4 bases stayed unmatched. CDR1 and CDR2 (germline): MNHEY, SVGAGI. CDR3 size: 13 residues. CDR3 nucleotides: TGTGCCAGCAGAATAGACAGGGGGACTGAAGCTTTCTTT. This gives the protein CASRIDRGTEAFF.

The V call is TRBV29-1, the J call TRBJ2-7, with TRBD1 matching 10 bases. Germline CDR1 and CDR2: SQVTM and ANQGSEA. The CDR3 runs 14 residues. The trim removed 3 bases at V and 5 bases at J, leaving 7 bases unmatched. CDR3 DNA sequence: TGCAGCGTTGACCTAGGAGGGACAGGGGACGAGCAGTACTTC. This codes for CSVDLGGTGDEQYF.

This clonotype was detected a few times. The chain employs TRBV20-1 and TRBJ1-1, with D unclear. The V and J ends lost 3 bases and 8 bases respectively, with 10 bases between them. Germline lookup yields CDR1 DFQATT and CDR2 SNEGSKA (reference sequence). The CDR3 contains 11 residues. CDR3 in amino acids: CSARPVQEAFF. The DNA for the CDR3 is TGCAGTGCTAGGCCAGTACAAGAAGCTTTCTTT.

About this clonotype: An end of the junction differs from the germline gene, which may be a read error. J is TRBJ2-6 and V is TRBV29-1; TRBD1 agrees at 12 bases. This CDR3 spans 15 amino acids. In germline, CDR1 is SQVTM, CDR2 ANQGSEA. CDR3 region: CSVEHNAGQGARTAF. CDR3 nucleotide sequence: TGCAGCGTTGAGCACAACGCGGGACAGGGGGCTCGTACGGCTTTC.

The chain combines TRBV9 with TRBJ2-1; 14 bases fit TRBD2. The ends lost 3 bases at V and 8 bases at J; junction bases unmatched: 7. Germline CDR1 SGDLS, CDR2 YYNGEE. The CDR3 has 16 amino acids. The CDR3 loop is CASSALGLAGGDEQFF. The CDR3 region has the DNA TGTGCCAGCAGCGCCCTTGGACTAGCGGGAGGAGATGAGCAGTTCTTC.

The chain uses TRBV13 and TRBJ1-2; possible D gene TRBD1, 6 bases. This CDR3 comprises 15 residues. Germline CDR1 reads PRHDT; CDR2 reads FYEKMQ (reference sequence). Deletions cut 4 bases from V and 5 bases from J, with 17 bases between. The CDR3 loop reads CASSYPGATTYGYTF. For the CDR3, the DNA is TGTGCCAGCAGCTATCCAGGGGCGACCACATATGGCTACACCTTC.

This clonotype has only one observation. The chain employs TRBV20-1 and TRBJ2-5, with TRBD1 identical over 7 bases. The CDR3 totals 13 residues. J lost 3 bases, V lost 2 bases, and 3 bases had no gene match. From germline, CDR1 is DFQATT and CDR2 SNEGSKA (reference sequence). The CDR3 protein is CSARPGGKETQYF. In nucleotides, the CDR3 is TGCAGTGCTAGACCAGGGGGTAAAGAGACCCAGTACTTC.

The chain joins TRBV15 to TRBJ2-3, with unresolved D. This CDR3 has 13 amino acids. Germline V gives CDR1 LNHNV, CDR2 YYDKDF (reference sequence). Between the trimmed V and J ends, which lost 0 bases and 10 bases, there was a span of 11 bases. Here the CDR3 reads CATSREGSGPQYF. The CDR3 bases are TGTGCCACCAGCAGAGAAGGATCGGGCCCGCAGTATTTT.

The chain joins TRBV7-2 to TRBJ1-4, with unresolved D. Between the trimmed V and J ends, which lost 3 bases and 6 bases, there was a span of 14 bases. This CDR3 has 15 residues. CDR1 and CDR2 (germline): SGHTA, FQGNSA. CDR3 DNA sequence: TGTGCCAGCAGCTTGGTAGGTGGGGTAGATGAAAAACTGTTTTTT. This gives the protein CASSLVGGVDEKLFF.

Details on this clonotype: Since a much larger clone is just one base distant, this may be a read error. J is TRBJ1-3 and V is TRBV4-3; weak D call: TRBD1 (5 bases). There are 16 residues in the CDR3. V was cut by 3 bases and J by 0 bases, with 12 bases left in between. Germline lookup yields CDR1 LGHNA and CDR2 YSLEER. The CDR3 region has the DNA TGCGCCAGCAGCCAGGATAGACAGTTCTCTGGAAACACCATATATTTT. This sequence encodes CASSQDRQFSGNTIYF.

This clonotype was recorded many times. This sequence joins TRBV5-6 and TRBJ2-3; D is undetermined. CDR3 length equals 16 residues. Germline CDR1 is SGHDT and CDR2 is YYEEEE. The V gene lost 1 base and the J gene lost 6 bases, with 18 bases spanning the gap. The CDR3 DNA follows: TGTGCCAGCAGCTTGAGACAAATTCGAAGTGGGGATACGCAGTATTTT. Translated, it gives CASSLRQIRSGDTQYF.

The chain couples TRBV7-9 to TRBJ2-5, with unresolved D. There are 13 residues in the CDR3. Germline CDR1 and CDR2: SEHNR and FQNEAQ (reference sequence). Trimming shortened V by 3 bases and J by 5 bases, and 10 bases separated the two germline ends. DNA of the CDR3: TGTGCCAGCAGCTTTGGGCCTCGTGAGACCCAGTACTTC. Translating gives CASSFGPRETQYF.

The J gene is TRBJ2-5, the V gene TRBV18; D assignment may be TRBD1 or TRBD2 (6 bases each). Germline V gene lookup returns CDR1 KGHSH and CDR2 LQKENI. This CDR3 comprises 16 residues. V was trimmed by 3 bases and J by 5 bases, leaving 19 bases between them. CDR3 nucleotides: TGTGCCAGCTCACCCAACAGGGCGGACGCGGGGGAGACCCAGTACTTC. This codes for CASSPNRADAGETQYF.